This T cell receptor (beta chain) was sequenced for a study of blood T cell repertoires in COVID-19. Study context: T cells, B-cell-depleted T cells, or PBMCs supplied cDNA or gDNA.

The CDR3 has 23 residues. Germline V lookup: CDR1 LNHDA, CDR2 SQIVND (reference sequence). With V trimmed by 4 bases and J by 7 bases, 28 bases remained unmatched. Original handling: Reference gene primer amplification yielded estimated nucleated cell counts. Generated by immunoSEQ multiplex PCR, the TCRdb table keeps only in-frame clones and is missing some. D and trimming were read from the DNA, whereas the V and J calls and clone size are those reported in that table. Found here are around 170,000 clones, 85% to 90% of them singletons; the top ten hold roughly 0.57%. The Seattle site enrolled patients during active infection and followed them longitudinally.

The chain recombines TRBV19 with TRBJ2-1; 13 bases map to TRBD2. The sequencing input was peripheral blood. This clonotype originated in a man between 60 and 75 years old with COVID-19, enrolled during active disease. The CDR3 DNA is TGTGCCAGTAGTAGCCCCCCGGGGGCGTTATCTGGAACTAGCGGGAGGGCCTGGAATGAGCAGTTCTTC. As protein: CASSSPPGALSGTSGRAWNEQFF.